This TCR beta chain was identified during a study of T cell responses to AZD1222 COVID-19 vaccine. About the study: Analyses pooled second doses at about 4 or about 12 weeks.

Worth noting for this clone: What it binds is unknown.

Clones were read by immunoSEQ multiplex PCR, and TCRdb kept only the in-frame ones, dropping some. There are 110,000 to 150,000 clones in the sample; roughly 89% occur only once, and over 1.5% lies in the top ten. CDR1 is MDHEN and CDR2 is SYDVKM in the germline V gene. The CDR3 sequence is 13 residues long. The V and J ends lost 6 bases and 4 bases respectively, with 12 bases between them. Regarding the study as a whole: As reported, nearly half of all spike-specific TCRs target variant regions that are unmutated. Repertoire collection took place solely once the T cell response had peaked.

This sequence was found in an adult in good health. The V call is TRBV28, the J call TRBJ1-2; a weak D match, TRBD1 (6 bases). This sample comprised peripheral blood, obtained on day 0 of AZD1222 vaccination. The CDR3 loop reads CASRTGIGYGYTF. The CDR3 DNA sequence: TGTGCCAGCAGAACAGGGATTGGCTATGGCTACACCTTC.